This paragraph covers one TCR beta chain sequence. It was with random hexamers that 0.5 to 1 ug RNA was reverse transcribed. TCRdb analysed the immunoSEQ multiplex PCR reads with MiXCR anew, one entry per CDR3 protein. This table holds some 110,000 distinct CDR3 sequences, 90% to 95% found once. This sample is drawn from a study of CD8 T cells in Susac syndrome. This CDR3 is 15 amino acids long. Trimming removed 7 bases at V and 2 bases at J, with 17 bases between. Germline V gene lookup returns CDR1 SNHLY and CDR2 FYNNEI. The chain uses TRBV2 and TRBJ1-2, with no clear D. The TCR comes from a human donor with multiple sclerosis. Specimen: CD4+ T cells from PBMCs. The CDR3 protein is CASNTPEGGNYGYTF. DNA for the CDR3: TGTGCCAGCAATACTCCGGAGGGTGGGAACTATGGCTACACCTTC.